This passage covers 15 T cell receptor beta chains from one sample sequenced in a study of cytomegalovirus exposure and HLA in healthy donors. The PCR employed 60 Vbeta primers together with 13 Jbeta primers. The repertoire was sequenced with immunoSEQ multiplex PCR; TCRdb's copy has only in-frame clones and lacks some. The table records about 130,000 clones, 79% of them present only once. The sequencing input was PBMCs. The receptor set was obtained from a man aged 35-49 years in good health and CMV-seropositive.

J is TRBJ1-1 and V is TRBV2, with unresolved D. Germline V gene lookup returns CDR1 SNHLY and CDR2 FYNNEI. The CDR3 has 11 amino acids. V lost 3 bases, J lost 5 bases, and 4 bases lay in between. In DNA form, the CDR3 reads TGTGCCAGCAGTGACGGGACTGAAGCTTTCTTT. It yields the protein CASSDGTEAFF.

The chain combines TRBV28 with TRBJ1-1; TRBD1 matches 7 bases. CDR1 and CDR2 from the germline V gene are MDHEN and SYDVKM. The CDR3 extends over 12 amino acids. With 2 bases clipped from V and 8 bases from J, the junction kept 2 bases outside the gene matches. The DNA of the CDR3 is TGTGCCAGCAGTTTAGTGGGACAGGAAGCTTTCTTT. It specifies CASSLVGQEAFF.

The CDR3 region is CASSLVSGGSEKLFF. DNA for the CDR3: TGCGCCAGCAGCTTGGTTTCAGGGGGCAGTGAAAAACTGTTTTTT. The rearrangement links TRBV5-1 to TRBJ1-4; TRBD1 aligns across 8 bases. The CDR3 extends over 15 amino acids. The germline CDR1 and CDR2 sequences are SGHRS and YFSETQ. V lost 0 bases, J lost 7 bases, and 5 bases stayed unmatched.

The chain recombines TRBV10-3 with TRBJ2-3; D unresolved. From germline, CDR1 is ENHRY and CDR2 SYGVKD. The CDR3 loop spans 12 amino acids. Deletions cut 2 bases from V and 4 bases from J, with 4 bases between. The CDR3 region has the DNA TGTGCCATCAGTGAGGTAGCAGATACGCAGTATTTT. As protein: CAISEVADTQYF.

The V call is TRBV18, the J call TRBJ2-3, with TRBD2 matching 8 bases. The length of the CDR3 is 13 residues. Losses at the gene ends were 6 bases for V and 4 bases for J; bases not matched to a gene: 3. CDR1 is KGHSH and CDR2 is LQKENI in the germline V gene. CDR3 in DNA: TGTGCCAGCTCCCCGGGACTAGCAGATACGCAGTATTTT. This sequence encodes CASSPGLADTQYF.

The V call is TRBV5-1, the J call TRBJ2-3; TRBD2 agrees at 12 bases. Trimming cost V 0 bases and J 2 bases; bases outside gene matches: 4. This CDR3 is built from 17 residues. The V gene's germline CDR1 is SGHRS and CDR2 YFSETQ. CDR3 sequence (DNA): TGCGCCAGCAGCTTGGGGACTAGCGGGACCTCCACAGATACGCAGTATTTT. Protein: CASSLGTSGTSTDTQYF.

The CDR3 sequence: CASSLGRGSAEAFF. The DNA for the CDR3 is TGTGCCAGCAGCTTAGGCCGGGGGAGTGCTGAAGCTTTCTTT. The rearrangement uses TRBV11-3 and TRBJ1-1; maybe TRBD1 (5 bases). There are 14 residues in the CDR3. V lost 1 base and J lost 6, with 12 bases in between. Germline V lookup: CDR1 SGHNT, CDR2 YENEEA. The full variable domain, its missing parts supplied by reference TRBV11-3 and TRBJ1-1, is EAGVVQSPRYKIIEKKQPVAFWCNPISGHNTLYWYLQNLGQGPELLIRYENEEAVDDSQLPKDRFSAERLKGVDSTLKIQPAELGDSAVYLCASSLGRGSAEAFFGQGTRLTVV.

This clone was recorded a few times. The V and J genes are TRBV4-1 and TRBJ1-1; possibly TRBD1 for D (5 bases). Germline values: CDR1 MGHRA, CDR2 YSYEKL. This CDR3 contains 14 residues. The V gene lost 3 bases and the J gene lost 6 bases, with 14 bases spanning the gap. In DNA form, the CDR3 reads TGCGCCAGCAGCCACCAAGGGGATAGGGCTGAAGCTTTCTTT. Encoded protein: CASSHQGDRAEAFF.

V usage is TRBV7-9 and J usage is TRBJ1-2; TRBD1 matches at 10 bases. Germline values: CDR1 SEHNR, CDR2 FQNEAQ (reference sequence). CDR3 size: 16 residues. Trimming removed 5 bases from V and 4 bases from J; junction bases left unmatched: 10. CDR3 DNA: TGTGCCAGCAGCCCGTGGACAGGGGGGGGTGGCTATGGCTACACCTTC. This gives the protein CASSPWTGGGGYGYTF.

The V gene is TRBV5-4, the J gene TRBJ1-2; TRBD1 matches at 7 bases. Germline CDR1 and CDR2: SGHNT and YYREEE (reference sequence). The CDR3 consists of 14 residues. Trimming cost V 4 bases and J 5 bases; bases outside gene matches: 8. Here the CDR3 DNA reads TGTGCCAGCAGCCCGGGGACAGCCGTTTATGGCTACACCTTC. It encodes CASSPGTAVYGYTF.

This chain uses TRBV5-1 with TRBJ1-6; 7 nucleotides agree with TRBD1. The CDR3 sequence is 16 residues long. Germline V gene sequence: CDR1 SGHRS, CDR2 YFSETQ. The trim removed 4 bases at V and 5 bases at J, leaving 9 bases unmatched. The CDR3 protein is CASSRTGARNNSPLHF. The CDR3 bases are TGCGCCAGCAGCCGCACAGGGGCGAGGAATAATTCACCCCTCCACTTT.

The rearrangement links TRBV6-1 to TRBJ2-7; D not certain. Per the germline V gene, CDR1 is MNHNS and CDR2 is SASEGT. The CDR3 spans 14 residues. V lost 0 bases and J lost 4, with 10 bases in between. The DNA of the CDR3 is TGTGCCAGCAGTGAAGCAGCAGGTCTTTACGAGCAGTACTTC. As protein: CASSEAAGLYEQYF.

The chain couples TRBV11-3 to TRBJ2-1; 7 nucleotides match TRBD1. The V and J ends lost 9 bases and 7 bases, in that order; junction bases with no gene match: 9. Germline V gene data show CDR1 as SGHNT and CDR2 as YENEEA. The CDR3 has 13 residues. CDR3 loop: CASSYRGRNEQFF. The CDR3 nucleotides are TGTGCCAGTTCCTACAGGGGCCGAAATGAGCAGTTCTTC.

This clone has just one count. CDR3 amino acids: CASNHGDSSQPQHF. For the CDR3, the DNA is TGTGCCAGCAACCACGGGGACAGTAGTCAGCCCCAGCATTTT. The genes are TRBV6-6 and TRBJ1-5, with 7 bases lining up with TRBD1. This CDR3 region has 14 residues. CDR1 MNHNY and CDR2 SVGAGI come from the germline V gene (reference sequence). After removal of 7 bases from V and 6 bases from J, the junction contained 9 bases not matched to a gene.

This chain connects TRBV7-9 to TRBJ1-2, with a weak D call TRBD1 (6 bases). The CDR3 loop spans 14 amino acids. Germline V CDR1 and CDR2: SEHNR, FQNEAQ (reference sequence). Trimming took off 1 base at V and 3 bases at J, with 9 bases between the two ends. The CDR3 is CASSLGGLDYGYTF. CDR3 in DNA: TGTGCCAGCAGCTTAGGGGGGCTGGACTATGGCTACACCTTC.